The 18 T cell receptor beta chains reported below all come from one sample, sequenced in a study of TIL therapy for anti-PD-1-resistant metastatic lung cancer. The libraries were made with immunoSEQ v3. Sequencing used immunoSEQ multiplex PCR; TCRdb keeps in-frame clones, though not all of them. The sample records 5,000 to 6,500 clones, roughly 60% being singletons. Indicated time point: pre-treatment sample, taken before nivolumab and TIL therapy. The tumor samples were excised metastases, mostly pleural nodules or supraclavicular lymph nodes. The source material was tumor tissue, sampled at baseline. These TCRs come from a person aged 25 to 85 with non-small cell lung cancer.

The CDR3, as DNA: TGTGCCAGCAGCCAATTCATGTCAGGCGCCAAGTCGTACTTC. This codes for CASSQFMSGAKSYF. The chain is built from TRBV3-1 (or the pseudogene TRBV3-2) and TRBJ2-5; D gene unclear. From germline, CDR1 is LGHDT and CDR2 YNNKEL (reference sequence). This CDR3 spans 14 amino acids. Deletions cut 2 bases from V and 13 bases from J, with 20 bases between.

V usage is TRBV10-3 and J usage is TRBJ2-3; 9 bases map to TRBD1. This CDR3 has 15 residues. Germline V gene lookup returns CDR1 ENHRY and CDR2 SYGVKD. V lost 3 bases to trimming and J lost 5 bases; unmatched junction nucleotides: 6. Here the CDR3 DNA reads TGTGCCATCAGTGATTCCGGGACAGGGATAGATACGCAGTATTTT. Protein sequence: CAISDSGTGIDTQYF.

The V call is TRBV28, the J call TRBJ1-1, with TRBD1 matching over 7 bases. This CDR3 contains 15 residues. In germline, CDR1 is MDHEN, CDR2 SYDVKM. With 4 bases clipped from V and 4 bases from J, the junction kept 9 bases outside the gene matches. CDR3 loop: CASSSTGVRSTEAFF. Written as DNA, the CDR3 is TGTGCCAGCAGTTCAACAGGGGTTAGGAGCACTGAAGCTTTCTTT. Together with reference TRBV28 and TRBJ1-1, the CDR3 gives the full variable domain: DVKVTQSSRYLVKRTGEKVFLECVQDMDHENMFWYRQDPGLGLRLIYFSYDVKMKEKGDIPEGYSVSREKKERFSLILESASTNQTSMYLCASSSTGVRSTEAFFGQGTRLTVV.

As for this clone: The junction and the germline gene differ at one end; a read error may be behind it. This rearrangement joins TRBV6-1 to TRBJ2-7; D not resolved. Germline assignment: CDR1 MNHNS and CDR2 SASEGT. The length of the CDR3 is 13 residues. The CDR3 protein is CASREGNYYEQYF. The CDR3 DNA reads as TGTGCCAGCAGGGAAGGGAACTACTACGAGCAGTACTTC.

The genes are TRBV6-5 and TRBJ1-1; D remains unclear. Trimming cost V 1 base and J 4 bases, with 7 bases left between them. CDR1 is MNHEY, CDR2 SVGAGI, per germline. The CDR3 extends over 13 amino acids. The CDR3 DNA sequence: TGTGCCAGCAGTTACTTGATGGCCACTGAAGCTTTCTTT. Translated: CASSYLMATEAFF.

The chain links TRBV5-1 to TRBJ1-5, with D uncertain. CDR1 is SGHRS and CDR2 is YFSETQ in the germline V gene. The V and J ends lost 0 bases and 6 bases respectively, with 10 bases between them. CDR3 length: 14 amino acids. CDR3 coding DNA: TGCGCCAGCAGCTTGGAGGGAGCCCCTCAGCCCCAGCATTTT. It encodes CASSLEGAPQPQHF.

The V gene is TRBV6-5, the J gene TRBJ2-1, with D perhaps matching TRBD2 (7 bases). The CDR3 extends over 15 amino acids. Trimming took 4 bases from V and 7 from J, leaving 17 bases between them. Germline CDR1 is MNHEY and CDR2 is SVGAGI. CDR3 nucleotide sequence: TGTGCCAGCAGTTGGGGGGGCCTTGAGGTTAATGAGCAGTTCTTC. Its protein product is CASSWGGLEVNEQFF.

This clone was picked up a small number of times. The chain is built from TRBV4-2 and TRBJ2-7; 8 positions match TRBD2. Trimming at V came to 0 bases and at J to 12 bases, leaving 4 bases not matched to a gene. CDR1 LGHNA and CDR2 YNFKEQ come from the germline V gene. The CDR3 contains 12 residues. The CDR3 bases are TGTGCCAGCAGCCAAGATTCGGGGGGGCTGTACTTC. It is translated as CASSQDSGGLYF.

By frequency in the sample, this clone is medium-sized (0.01 to 0.1%). The V and J genes are TRBV7-3 and TRBJ2-1; D gene unclear. CDR3 length equals 13 residues. Germline V gene data show CDR1 as SGHTA and CDR2 as FQGTGA. With 3 bases removed from V and 4 bases from J, the gap between germline ends came to 7 bases. In DNA, the CDR3 is TGTGCCAGCAGCTTCTCGAATTACAATGAGCAGTTCTTC. This encodes CASSFSNYNEQFF.

By share, this clone counts as medium-sized. This chain links TRBV5-8 with TRBJ2-7; 9 bases agree with TRBD1. The ends lost 5 bases at V and 4 bases at J; junction bases unmatched: 7. CDR1 and CDR2 from the germline V gene are SGHTS and YDEGEE. The CDR3 consists of 14 residues. CDR3: CASRDAGTGYEQYF. The CDR3 DNA reads TGTGCCAGCAGAGACGCCGGGACAGGGTACGAGCAGTACTTC.

The count of this clone is one. The chain links TRBV5-1 to TRBJ1-6, with TRBD1 as a possible D gene (5 bases). This CDR3 has 15 amino acids. In germline, CDR1 is SGHRS, CDR2 YFSETQ. V was shortened by 2 bases and J by 7 bases, with 13 bases between the two germline ends. As DNA, the CDR3 is TGCGCCAGCAGCTTATCCGGGGGAGTCAATTCACCCCTCCACTTT. Translation: CASSLSGGVNSPLHF. The variable domain in full, with the rest retrieved from reference TRBV5-1 and TRBJ1-6, is KAGVTQTPRYLIKTRGQQVTLSCSPISGHRSVSWYQQTPGQGLQFLFEYFSETQRNKGNFPGRFSGRQFSNSRSEMNVSTLELGDSALYLCASSLSGGVNSPLHFGNGTRLTVT.

This chain joins TRBV7-9 and TRBJ2-1; TRBD2 agrees at 11 bases. Trimming at V came to 4 bases and at J to 9 bases, leaving 8 bases not matched to a gene. Germline CDR1 and CDR2: SEHNR and FQNEAQ (reference sequence). The CDR3 loop spans 15 amino acids. The CDR3 sequence is CASSWTSGSGGEQFF. Written as DNA, the CDR3 is TGTGCCAGCAGCTGGACTAGCGGGTCCGGGGGTGAGCAGTTCTTC.

The V gene is TRBV28, the J gene TRBJ2-7; 7 nucleotides match TRBD2. Germline CDR1 is MDHEN and CDR2 is SYDVKM. The CDR3 spans 17 residues. Unmatched junction bases numbered 15, after V lost 5 bases and J lost 2 bases. In nucleotides, the CDR3 is TGTGCCAGCAGTGGACTCCGTCTGCGGGAGCCCCCCTACGAGCAGTACTTC. Protein sequence: CASSGLRLREPPYEQYF.

This clone was picked up a small number of times. This chain connects TRBV7-9 to TRBJ2-7; D is perhaps TRBD1 or TRBD2 (6 bases each). Looked up from germline, CDR1 is SEHNR and CDR2 is FQNEAQ (reference sequence). V lost 1 base and J lost 8, with 15 bases in between. This CDR3 has 14 amino acids. The CDR3 reads CASSLGRQDYQQYF. The DNA for the CDR3 is TGTGCCAGCAGCTTAGGTCGACAGGACTATCAGCAGTACTTC. Together with reference TRBV7-9 and TRBJ2-7, the CDR3 gives the full variable domain: DTGVSQNPRHKITKRGQNVTFRCDPISEHNRLYWYRQTLGQGPEFLTYFQNEAQLEKSRLLSDRFSAERPKGSFSTLEIQRTEQGDSAMYLCASSLGRQDYQQYFGPGTRLTVT.

This clone has only a few counts. The chain employs TRBV6-5 and TRBJ1-6; D remains ambiguous. CDR1 MNHEY and CDR2 SVGAGI come from the germline V gene. The CDR3 sequence is 15 residues long. Between the trimmed V and J ends, which lost 2 bases and 6 bases, there was a span of 11 bases. The CDR3 DNA sequence: TGTGCCAGCAGTTACGGGATTGAGGCTAATTCACCCCTCCACTTT. It encodes CASSYGIEANSPLHF.

This chain links TRBV19 with TRBJ1-5, with D unresolved. The CDR3 totals 15 residues. Trimming took off 3 bases at V and 4 bases at J, with 13 bases between the two ends. Per germline, CDR1 LNHDA and CDR2 SQIVND (reference sequence). The CDR3 bases are TGTGCCAGTAGTATCAGTGCCGGGGAAAATCAGCCCCAGCATTTT. This gives the protein CASSISAGENQPQHF.

V is TRBV19 and J is TRBJ2-7, with 9 positions matching TRBD1. Germline assignment: CDR1 LNHDA and CDR2 SQIVND (reference sequence). V lost 9 bases to trimming and J lost 0 bases; unmatched junction nucleotides: 15. The CDR3 is 17 residues long. In DNA, the CDR3 is TGTGCCAGCACTAATACAGGGGGCGTTAGGGGCTCCTACGAGCAGTACTTC. This codes for CASTNTGGVRGSYEQYF.

This sequence joins TRBV23-1 and TRBJ2-7; 9 bases match TRBD1. TRBV23-1 is designated an ORF whose function remains uncertain. Germline trimming cut 4 bases from V and 1 base from J; bases unmatched to any gene: 8. CDR3 length: 16 residues. CDR3 region: CASSLPTGGDSYEQYF. CDR3 DNA sequence: TGCGCCAGCAGTCTACCGACAGGGGGGGATTCCTACGAGCAGTACTTC.